The 6 T cell receptor beta chains below were found in one sample sequenced in a study of shared clonotypes between healthy human individuals. The assay was immunoSEQ multiplex PCR, and TCRdb's table has in-frame clones only and misses some. The sample shows over 700,000 clones, approximately 77% of them seen only once. The sequenced sample consisted of memory CD4+ T cells sorted from blood. Subset reported: CD45RA-negative fraction. All receptors come from a woman aged 25 to 39 in good health.

This clone showed up many times. The CDR3 DNA sequence: TGTGCCAGCAGTTTAGGAAGGGCAGGGGGGGAGACCCAGTACTTC. It is translated as CASSLGRAGGETQYF. The rearrangement links TRBV27 to TRBJ2-5, with a possible D match to TRBD1 (7 bases). CDR1 and CDR2 from the germline V gene are MNHEY and SMNVEV (reference sequence). The V gene lost 2 bases and the J gene lost 5 bases, with 15 bases spanning the gap. The CDR3 is made up of 15 amino acids.

The chain carries TRBV11-2 and TRBJ2-3; D not resolved. CDR1 and CDR2 from the germline V gene are SGHAT and FQNNGV. The V end was cut by 5 bases, the J end by 4 bases, with 4 bases between. This CDR3 has 11 residues. The CDR3 DNA follows: TGTGCCAGCAGCGTCTCAGATACGCAGTATTTT. It specifies CASSVSDTQYF. Drawing the rest from reference TRBV11-2 and TRBJ2-3, the complete variable domain is EAGVAQSPRYKIIEKRQSVAFWCNPISGHATLYWYQQILGQGPKLLIQFQNNGVVDDSQLPKDRFSAERLKGVDSTLKIQPAKLEDSAVYLCASSVSDTQYFGPGTRLTVL.

The chain carries TRBV30 and TRBJ1-5, with D uncertain. In germline, CDR1 is GTSNPN, CDR2 SVGIG (reference sequence). V was clipped by 2 bases and J by 2 bases, with 7 bases between them. The CDR3 consists of 13 residues. Here the CDR3 DNA reads TGTGCCTGGAGTCCAGTTGGCAATCAGCCCCAGCATTTT. This codes for CAWSPVGNQPQHF. Filled out from reference TRBV30 and TRBJ1-5, the complete variable domain reads SQTIHQWPATLVQPVGSPLSLECTVEGTSNPNLYWYRQAAGRGLQLLFYSVGIGQISSEVPQNLSASRPQDRQFILSSKKLLLSDSGFYLCAWSPVGNQPQHFGDGTRLSIL.

The rearrangement links TRBV27 to TRBJ2-5, with D possibly TRBD1 on 5 matching bases. The V end was cut by 5 bases, the J end by 2 bases, with 9 bases between. The CDR3 has 13 residues. Germline values: CDR1 MNHEY, CDR2 SMNVEV (reference sequence). The CDR3 protein is CASSASGQETQYF. CDR3 nucleotide sequence: TGTGCCAGCAGTGCCTCAGGGCAAGAGACCCAGTACTTC.

This clone showed up just a few times. The rearrangement uses TRBV10-2 and TRBJ2-2, with a possible D match to TRBD2 (6 bases). Germline V CDR1 and CDR2: WSHSY, SAAADI. V was cut by 7 bases and J by 0 bases, with 12 bases left in between. The length of the CDR3 is 15 residues. CDR3 in amino acids: CASNRGFANTGELFF. DNA of the CDR3: TGCGCCAGCAATCGGGGGTTTGCGAACACCGGGGAGCTGTTTTTT.

CDR3 in DNA: TGTGCCAGAAGCTTGGTAGGGAAAGAGACCCAGTACTTC. This translates into CARSLVGKETQYF. The chain recombines TRBV4-2 with TRBJ2-5; D remains ambiguous. Trimming stripped 9 bases from V and 3 bases from J, with 14 bases between. This CDR3 has 13 amino acids. Per germline, CDR1 LGHNA and CDR2 YNFKEQ.